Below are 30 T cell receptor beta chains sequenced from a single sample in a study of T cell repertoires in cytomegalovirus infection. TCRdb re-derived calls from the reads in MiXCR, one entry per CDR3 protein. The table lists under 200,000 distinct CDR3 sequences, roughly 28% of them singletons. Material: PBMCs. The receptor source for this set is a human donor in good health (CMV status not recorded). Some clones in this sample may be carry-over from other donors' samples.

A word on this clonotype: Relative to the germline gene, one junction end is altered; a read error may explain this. CDR3 bases: TGTGCCAACAGCCTATTTGCACGGACTAACACTGAAGCTTTCTTT. Translating it yields CANSLFARTNTEAFF. The chain combines TRBV7-2 with TRBJ1-1; no definite D call. CDR3 length: 15 residues. The germline V gene encodes CDR1 SGHTA and CDR2 FQGNSA. The whole variable domain, remainder taken from reference TRBV7-2 and TRBJ1-1, is GAGVSQSPSNKVTEKGKDVELRCDPISGHTALYWYRQSLGQGLEFLIYFQGNSAPDKSGLPSDRFSAERTGGSVSTLTIQRTQQEDSAVYLCANSLFARTNTEAFFGQGTRLTVV.

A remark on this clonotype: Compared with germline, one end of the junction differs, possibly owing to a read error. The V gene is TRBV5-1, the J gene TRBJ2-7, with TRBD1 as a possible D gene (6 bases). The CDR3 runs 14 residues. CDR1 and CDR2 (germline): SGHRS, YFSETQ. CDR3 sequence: CASSPGTTTYEQCF. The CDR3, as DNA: TGCGCCAGCAGCCCCGGGACAACTACCTACGAGCAGTGCTTC.

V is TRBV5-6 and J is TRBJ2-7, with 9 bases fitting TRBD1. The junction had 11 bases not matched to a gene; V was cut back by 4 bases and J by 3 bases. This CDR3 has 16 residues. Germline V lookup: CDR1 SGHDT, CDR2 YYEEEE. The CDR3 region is CASSAGQGNSLYEQYF. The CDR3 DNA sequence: TGTGCCAGCAGCGCGGGACAGGGTAATTCCCTCTACGAGCAGTACTTC.

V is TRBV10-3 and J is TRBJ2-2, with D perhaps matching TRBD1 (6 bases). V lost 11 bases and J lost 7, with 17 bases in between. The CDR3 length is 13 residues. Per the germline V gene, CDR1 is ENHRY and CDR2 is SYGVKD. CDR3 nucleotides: TGTGCCGTACAGGGTCGAAGTGACGGGGAGCTGTTTTTT. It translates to CAVQGRSDGELFF.

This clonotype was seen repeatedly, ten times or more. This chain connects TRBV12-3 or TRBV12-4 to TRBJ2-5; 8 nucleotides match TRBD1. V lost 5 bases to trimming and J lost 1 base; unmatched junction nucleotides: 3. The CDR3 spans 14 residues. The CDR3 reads CASSRTGFQETQYF. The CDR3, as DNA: TGTGCCAGCAGTCGGACAGGGTTCCAAGAGACCCAGTACTTC.

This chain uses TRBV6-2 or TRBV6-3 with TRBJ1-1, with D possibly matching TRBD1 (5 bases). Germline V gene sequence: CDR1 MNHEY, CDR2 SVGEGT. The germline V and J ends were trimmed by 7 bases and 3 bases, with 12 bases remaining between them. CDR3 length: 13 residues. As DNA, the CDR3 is TGTGCCAGCACTGGGGCAAGGTACACTGAAGCTTTCTTT. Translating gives CASTGARYTEAFF.

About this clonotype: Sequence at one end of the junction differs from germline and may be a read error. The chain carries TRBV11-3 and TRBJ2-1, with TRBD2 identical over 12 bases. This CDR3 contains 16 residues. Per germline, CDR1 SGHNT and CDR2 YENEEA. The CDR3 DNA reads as TGTGCCAGCAGCCCGCGACTAGCGGGGGAGCGCAATGAGCATTTCTTC. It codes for CASSPRLAGERNEHFF.

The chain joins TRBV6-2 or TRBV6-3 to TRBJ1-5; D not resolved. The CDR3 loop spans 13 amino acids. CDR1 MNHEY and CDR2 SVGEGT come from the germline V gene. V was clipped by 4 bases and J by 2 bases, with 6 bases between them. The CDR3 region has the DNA TGTGCCAGCAGTTGGAAGGGCAATCAGCCCCAGCATTTT. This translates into CASSWKGNQPQHF.

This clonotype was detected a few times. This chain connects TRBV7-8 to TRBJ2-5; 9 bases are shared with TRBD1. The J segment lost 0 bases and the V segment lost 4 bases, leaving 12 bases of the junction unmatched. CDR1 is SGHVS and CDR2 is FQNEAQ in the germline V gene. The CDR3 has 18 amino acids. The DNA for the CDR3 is TGTGCCAGCAGCTCCCGGGACAGGGAAATATCGTACCAAGAGACCCAGTACTTC. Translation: CASSSRDREISYQETQYF.

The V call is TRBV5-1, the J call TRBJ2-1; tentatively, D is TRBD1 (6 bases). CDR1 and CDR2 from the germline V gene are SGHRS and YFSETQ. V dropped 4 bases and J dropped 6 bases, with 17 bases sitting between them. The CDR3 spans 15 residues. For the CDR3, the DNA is TGCGCCAGCAGCCCGGGACACGGTGGACGCAATGAGCAGTTCTTC. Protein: CASSPGHGGRNEQFF.

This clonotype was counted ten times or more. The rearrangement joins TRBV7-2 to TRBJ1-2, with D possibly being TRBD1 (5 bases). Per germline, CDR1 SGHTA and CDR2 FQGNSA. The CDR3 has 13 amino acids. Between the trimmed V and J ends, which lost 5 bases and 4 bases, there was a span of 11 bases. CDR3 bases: TGTGCCAGCAGCCAGACAGTACTCTATGGCTACACCTTC. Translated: CASSQTVLYGYTF.

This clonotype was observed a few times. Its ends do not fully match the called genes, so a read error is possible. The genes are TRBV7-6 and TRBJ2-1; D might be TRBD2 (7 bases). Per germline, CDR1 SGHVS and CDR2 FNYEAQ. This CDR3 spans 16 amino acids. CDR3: CASSRAGGGRYNEQFF. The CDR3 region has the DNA TGTGCTAGCAGCCGGGCTGGGGGGGGCCGGTACAATGAGCAGTTCTTC. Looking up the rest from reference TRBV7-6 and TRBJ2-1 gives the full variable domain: GAGVSQSPRYKVTKRGQDVALRCDPISGHVSLYWYRQALGQGPEFLTYFNYEAQQDKSGLPNDRFSAERPEGSISTLTIQRTEQRDSAMYRCASSRAGGGRYNEQFFGPGTRLTVL.

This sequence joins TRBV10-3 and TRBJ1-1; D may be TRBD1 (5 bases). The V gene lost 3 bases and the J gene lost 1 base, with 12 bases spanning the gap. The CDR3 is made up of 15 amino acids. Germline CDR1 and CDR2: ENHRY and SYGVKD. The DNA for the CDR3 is TGTGCCATCAGTGATGTAACCGGGGGGAACACTGAAGCTTTCTTT. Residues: CAISDVTGGNTEAFF.

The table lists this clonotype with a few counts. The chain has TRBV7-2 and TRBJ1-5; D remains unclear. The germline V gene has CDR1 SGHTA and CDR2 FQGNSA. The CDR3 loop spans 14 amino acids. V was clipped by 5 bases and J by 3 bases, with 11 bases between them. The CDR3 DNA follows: TGTGCCAGCAGCCCTCGGGTCAACAATCAGCCCCAGCATTTT. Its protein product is CASSPRVNNQPQHF.

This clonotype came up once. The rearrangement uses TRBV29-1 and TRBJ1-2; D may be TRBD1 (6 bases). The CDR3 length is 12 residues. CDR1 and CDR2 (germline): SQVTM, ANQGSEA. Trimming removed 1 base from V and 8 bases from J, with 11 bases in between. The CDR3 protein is CSVEGGRQGYTF. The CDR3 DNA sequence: TGCAGCGTTGAAGGGGGGCGGCAAGGCTACACCTTC.

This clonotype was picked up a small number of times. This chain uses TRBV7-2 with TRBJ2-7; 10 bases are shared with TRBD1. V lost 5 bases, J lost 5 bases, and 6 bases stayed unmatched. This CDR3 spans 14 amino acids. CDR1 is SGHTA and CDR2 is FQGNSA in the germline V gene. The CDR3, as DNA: TGTGCCAGCAGCCCCCGGGACAGGGGCCACGAGCAGTACTTC. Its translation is CASSPRDRGHEQYF.

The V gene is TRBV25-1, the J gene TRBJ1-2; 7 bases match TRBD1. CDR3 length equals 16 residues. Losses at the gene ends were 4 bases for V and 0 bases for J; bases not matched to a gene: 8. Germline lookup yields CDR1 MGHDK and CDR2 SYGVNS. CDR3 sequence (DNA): TGTGCCAGCAGTGCAACGCAGGGGGATACTAACTATGGCTACACCTTC. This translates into CASSATQGDTNYGYTF.

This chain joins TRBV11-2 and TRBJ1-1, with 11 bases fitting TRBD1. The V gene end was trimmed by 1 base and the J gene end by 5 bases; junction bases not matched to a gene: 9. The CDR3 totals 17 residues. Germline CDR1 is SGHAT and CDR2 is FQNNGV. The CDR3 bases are TGTGCCAGCAGCTTAGGGACAGGGGGCCCATCGGGAACTGAAGCTTTCTTT. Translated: CASSLGTGGPSGTEAFF.

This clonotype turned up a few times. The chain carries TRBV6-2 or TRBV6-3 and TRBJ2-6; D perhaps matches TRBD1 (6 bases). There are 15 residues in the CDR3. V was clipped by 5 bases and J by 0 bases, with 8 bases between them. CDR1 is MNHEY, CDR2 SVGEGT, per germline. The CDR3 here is CASSRDNSGANVLTF. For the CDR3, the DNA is TGTGCCAGCAGTCGGGACAACTCTGGGGCCAACGTCCTGACTTTC.

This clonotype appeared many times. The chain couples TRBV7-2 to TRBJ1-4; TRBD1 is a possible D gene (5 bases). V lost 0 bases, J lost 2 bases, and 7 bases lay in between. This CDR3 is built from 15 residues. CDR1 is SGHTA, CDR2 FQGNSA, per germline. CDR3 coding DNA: TGTGCCAGCAGCTTAGCCGGGGCCACTAATGAAAAACTGTTTTTT. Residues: CASSLAGATNEKLFF.

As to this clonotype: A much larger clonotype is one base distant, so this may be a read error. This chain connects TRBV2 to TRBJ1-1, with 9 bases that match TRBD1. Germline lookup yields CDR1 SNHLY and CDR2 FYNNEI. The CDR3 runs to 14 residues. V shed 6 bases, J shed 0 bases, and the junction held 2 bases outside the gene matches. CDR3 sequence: CASRGDRVNTEAFF. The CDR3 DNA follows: TGTGCCAGCAGGGGGGACAGGGTGAACACTGAAGCTTTCTTT.

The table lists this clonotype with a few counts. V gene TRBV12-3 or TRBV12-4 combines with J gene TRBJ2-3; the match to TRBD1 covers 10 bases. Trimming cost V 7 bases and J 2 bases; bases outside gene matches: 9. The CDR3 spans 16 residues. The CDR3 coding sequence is TGTGCCAGCACCCCCTCGGACAGGGGGTACACAGATACGCAGTATTTT. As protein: CASTPSDRGYTDTQYF.

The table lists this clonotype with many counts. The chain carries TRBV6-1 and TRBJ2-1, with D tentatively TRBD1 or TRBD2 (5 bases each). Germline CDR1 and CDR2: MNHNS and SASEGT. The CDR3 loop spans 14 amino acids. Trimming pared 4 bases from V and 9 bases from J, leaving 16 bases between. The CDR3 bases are TGTGCCAGCAGTGTTAATTATGGGGGTGGTGAGCAGTTCTTC. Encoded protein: CASSVNYGGGEQFF.

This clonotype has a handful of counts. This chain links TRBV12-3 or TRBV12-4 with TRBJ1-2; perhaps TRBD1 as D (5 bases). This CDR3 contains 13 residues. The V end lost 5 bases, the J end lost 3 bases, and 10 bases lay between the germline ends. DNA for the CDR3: TGTGCCAGCAGTCTGGGGCTCTACTATGGCTACACCTTC. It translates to CASSLGLYYGYTF.

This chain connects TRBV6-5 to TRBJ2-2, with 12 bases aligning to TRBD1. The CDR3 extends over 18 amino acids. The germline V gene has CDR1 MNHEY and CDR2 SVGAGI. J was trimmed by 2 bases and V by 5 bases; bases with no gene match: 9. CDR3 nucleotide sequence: TGTGCCAGCAGTCAATGGGGACAGGGGGCGGCTAACACCGGGGAGCTGTTTTTT. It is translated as CASSQWGQGAANTGELFF.

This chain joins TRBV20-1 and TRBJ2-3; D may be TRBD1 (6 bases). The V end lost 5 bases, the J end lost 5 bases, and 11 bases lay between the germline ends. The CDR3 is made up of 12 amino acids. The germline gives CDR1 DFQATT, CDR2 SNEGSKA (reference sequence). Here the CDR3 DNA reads TGCAGTGCTGACTGGGGGCAAGATACGCAGTATTTT. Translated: CSADWGQDTQYF.

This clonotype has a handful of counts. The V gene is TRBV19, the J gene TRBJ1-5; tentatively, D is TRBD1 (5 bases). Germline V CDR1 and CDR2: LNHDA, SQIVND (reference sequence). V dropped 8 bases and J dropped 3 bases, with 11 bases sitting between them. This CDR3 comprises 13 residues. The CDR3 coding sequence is TGTGCCAGTGGAGGGGAATTCAATCAGCCCCAGCATTTT. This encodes CASGGEFNQPQHF.

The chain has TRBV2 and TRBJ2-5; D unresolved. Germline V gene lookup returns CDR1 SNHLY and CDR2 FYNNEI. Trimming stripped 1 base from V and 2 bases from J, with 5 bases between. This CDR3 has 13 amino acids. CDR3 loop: CASSEGQQETQYF. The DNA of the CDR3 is TGTGCCAGCAGTGAAGGCCAACAAGAGACCCAGTACTTC.

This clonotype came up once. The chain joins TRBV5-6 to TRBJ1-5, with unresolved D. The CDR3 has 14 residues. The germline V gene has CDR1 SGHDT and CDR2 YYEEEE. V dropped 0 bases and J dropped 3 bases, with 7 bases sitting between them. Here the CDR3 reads CASSLAADNQPQHF. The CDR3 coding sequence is TGTGCCAGCAGCTTGGCGGCAGACAATCAGCCCCAGCATTTT.

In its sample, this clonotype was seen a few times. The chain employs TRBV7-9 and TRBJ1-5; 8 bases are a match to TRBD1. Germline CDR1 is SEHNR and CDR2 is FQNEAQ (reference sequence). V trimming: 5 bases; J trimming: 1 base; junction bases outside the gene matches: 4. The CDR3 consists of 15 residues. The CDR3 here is CASSAWTGSNQPQHF. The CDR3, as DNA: TGTGCCAGCAGCGCATGGACAGGGAGCAATCAGCCCCAGCATTTT.